The 4 T cell receptor beta chains below all came from one sample that was sequenced in a study of OX40 agonist ivuxolimab in advanced cancers. Only in-frame clones appear in the TCRdb table, and some are missing; sequencing was by immunoSEQ multiplex PCR. This sample has just under 80,000 clones, with about four fifths found just once. The input for sequencing was CD4+ or CD8+ T cells sorted from blood, taken in a trial of the OX40 agonist ivuxolimab. Receptors originate from an adult with an advanced solid tumor such as melanoma, head and neck, liver or kidney cancer.

This rearrangement joins TRBV28 to TRBJ1-2, with D possibly matching TRBD1 (5 bases). V was clipped by 6 bases and J by 3 bases, with 11 bases between them. The CDR3 length is 13 residues. Per germline, CDR1 MDHEN and CDR2 SYDVKM. DNA of the CDR3: TGTGCCAGCAGCCCCCCGGGGGACTATGGCTACACCTTC. It specifies CASSPPGDYGYTF.

V and J are TRBV5-4 and TRBJ2-6; D is uncertain. V was shortened by 0 bases and J by 4 bases, with 2 bases between the two germline ends. The CDR3 totals 13 residues. Germline V lookup: CDR1 SGHNT, CDR2 YYREEE (reference sequence). The CDR3 nucleotides are TGTGCCAGCAGCTTGGCCGGGGCCAACGTCCTGACTTTC. It translates to CASSLAGANVLTF.

The chain has TRBV29-1 and TRBJ2-1, with D tentatively TRBD2 (6 bases). V was trimmed by 7 bases and J by 7 bases, leaving 20 bases between them. The CDR3 has 14 amino acids. CDR1 is SQVTM and CDR2 is ANQGSEA in the germline V gene. The CDR3 DNA reads TGCAGCGCTAAGGCACGGGACTCTCCGAATGAGCAGTTCTTC. It encodes CSAKARDSPNEQFF.

The V call is TRBV4-3, the J call TRBJ2-7; D is unclear. Germline lookup yields CDR1 LGHNA and CDR2 YSLEER. The CDR3 length is 13 residues. Trimming stripped 5 bases from V and 2 bases from J, with 10 bases between. As DNA, the CDR3 is TGCGCCAGCAGCTTTTTGGCTACCTACGAGCAGTACTTC. It specifies CASSFLATYEQYF.